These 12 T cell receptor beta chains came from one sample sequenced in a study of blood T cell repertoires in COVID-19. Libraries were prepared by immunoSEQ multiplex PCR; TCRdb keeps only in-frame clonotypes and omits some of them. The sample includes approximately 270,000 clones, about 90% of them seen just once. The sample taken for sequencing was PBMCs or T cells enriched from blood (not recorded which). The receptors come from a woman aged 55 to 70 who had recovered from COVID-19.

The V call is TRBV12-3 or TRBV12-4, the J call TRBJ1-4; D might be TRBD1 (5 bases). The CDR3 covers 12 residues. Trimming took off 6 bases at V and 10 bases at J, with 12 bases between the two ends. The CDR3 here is CASRMGGGKLFF. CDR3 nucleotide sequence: TGTGCCAGCAGAATGGGGGGGGGAAAACTGTTTTTT.

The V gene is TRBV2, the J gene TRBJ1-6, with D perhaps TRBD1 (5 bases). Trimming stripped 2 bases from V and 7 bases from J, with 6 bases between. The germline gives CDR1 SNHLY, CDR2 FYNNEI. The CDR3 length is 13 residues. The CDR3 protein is CASSEQGNSPLHF. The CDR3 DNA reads TGTGCCAGCAGTGAACAGGGAAATTCACCCCTCCACTTT.

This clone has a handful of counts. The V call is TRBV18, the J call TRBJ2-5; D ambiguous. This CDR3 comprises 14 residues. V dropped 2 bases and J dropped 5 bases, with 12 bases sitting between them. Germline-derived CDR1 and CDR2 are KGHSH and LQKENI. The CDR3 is CASSPYPLQETQYF. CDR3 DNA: TGTGCCAGCTCACCATACCCCCTCCAGGAGACCCAGTACTTC.

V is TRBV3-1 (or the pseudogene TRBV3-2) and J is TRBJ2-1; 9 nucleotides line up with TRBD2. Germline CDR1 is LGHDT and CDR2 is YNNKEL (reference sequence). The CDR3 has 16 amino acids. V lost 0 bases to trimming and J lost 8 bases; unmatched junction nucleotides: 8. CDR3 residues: CASSQDPSGGLYEQFF. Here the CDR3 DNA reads TGTGCCAGCAGCCAAGATCCCAGCGGGGGGTTGTATGAGCAGTTCTTC.

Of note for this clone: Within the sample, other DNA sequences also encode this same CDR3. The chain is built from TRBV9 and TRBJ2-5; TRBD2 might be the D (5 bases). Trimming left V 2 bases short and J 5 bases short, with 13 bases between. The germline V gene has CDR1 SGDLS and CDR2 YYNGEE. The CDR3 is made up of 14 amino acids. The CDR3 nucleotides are TGTGCCAGCAGCGTCGGGCCAGGAGGCGAGACCCAGTACTTC. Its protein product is CASSVGPGGETQYF.

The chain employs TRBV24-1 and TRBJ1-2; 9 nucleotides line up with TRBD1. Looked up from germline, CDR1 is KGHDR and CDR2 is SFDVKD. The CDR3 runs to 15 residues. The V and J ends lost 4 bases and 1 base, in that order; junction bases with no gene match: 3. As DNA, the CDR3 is TGTGCCACCAGTGACCCGACAGGGGGTAACTATGGCTACACCTTC. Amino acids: CATSDPTGGNYGYTF.

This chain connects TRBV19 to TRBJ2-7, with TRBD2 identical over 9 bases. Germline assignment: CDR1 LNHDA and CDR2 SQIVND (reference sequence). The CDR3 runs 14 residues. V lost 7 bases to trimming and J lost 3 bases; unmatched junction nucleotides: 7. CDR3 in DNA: TGTGCCAGTACTCTAGCGGGAAATTTCTACGAGCAGTACTTC. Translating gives CASTLAGNFYEQYF. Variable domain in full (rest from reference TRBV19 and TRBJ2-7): DGGITQSPKYLFRKEGQNVTLSCEQNLNHDAMYWYRQDPGQGLRLIYYSQIVNDFQKGDIAEGYSVSREKKESFPLTVTSAQKNPTAFYLCASTLAGNFYEQYFGPGTRLTVT.

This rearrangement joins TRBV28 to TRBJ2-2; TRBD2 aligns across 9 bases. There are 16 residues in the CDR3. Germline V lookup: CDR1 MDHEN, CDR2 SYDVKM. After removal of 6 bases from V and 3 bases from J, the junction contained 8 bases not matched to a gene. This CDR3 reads CASSSLAGADTGELFF. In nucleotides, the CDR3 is TGTGCCAGCAGCTCCTTAGCGGGGGCGGACACCGGGGAGCTGTTTTTT. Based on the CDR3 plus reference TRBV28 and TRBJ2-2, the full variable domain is DVKVTQSSRYLVKRTGEKVFLECVQDMDHENMFWYRQDPGLGLRLIYFSYDVKMKEKGDIPEGYSVSREKKERFSLILESASTNQTSMYLCASSSLAGADTGELFFGEGSRLTVL.

The CDR3 spells CAWKTAGVEQYF. CDR3 nucleotides: TGTGCCTGGAAAACAGCAGGGGTCGAGCAGTACTTC. The V gene is TRBV30, the J gene TRBJ2-7; TRBD1 might be the D (6 bases). Germline V lookup: CDR1 GTSNPN, CDR2 SVGIG (reference sequence). The CDR3 is made up of 12 amino acids. Trimming cost V 4 bases and J 6 bases, with 13 bases left between them.

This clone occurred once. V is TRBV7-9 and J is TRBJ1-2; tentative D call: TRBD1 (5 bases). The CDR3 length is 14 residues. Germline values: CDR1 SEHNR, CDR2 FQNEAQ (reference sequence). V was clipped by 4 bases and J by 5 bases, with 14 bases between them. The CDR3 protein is CASSWGTSSYGYTF. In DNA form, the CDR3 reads TGTGCCAGCAGCTGGGGCACCTCTTCTTATGGCTACACCTTC.

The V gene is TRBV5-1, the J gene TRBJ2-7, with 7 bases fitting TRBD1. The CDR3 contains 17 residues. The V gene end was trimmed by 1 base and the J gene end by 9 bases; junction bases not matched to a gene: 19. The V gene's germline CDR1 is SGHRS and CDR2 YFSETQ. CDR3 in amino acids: CASSLIPMTGSLAGQYF. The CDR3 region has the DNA TGCGCCAGCAGCTTGATCCCCATGACAGGGAGTCTGGCGGGGCAGTACTTC.

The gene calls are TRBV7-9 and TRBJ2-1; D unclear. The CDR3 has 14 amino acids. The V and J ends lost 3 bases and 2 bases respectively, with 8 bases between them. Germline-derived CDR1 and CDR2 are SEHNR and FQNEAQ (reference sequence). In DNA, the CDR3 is TGTGCCAGCAGCTTGGCAGGAACCTACAATGAGCAGTTCTTC. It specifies CASSLAGTYNEQFF.